This TCR beta chain was retrieved from a study of CD8+ T cells in alopecia areata. A remark on this clone: Its antigen is undetermined.

TCR sequencing used cDNA made by reverse transcription of extracted RNA. Profiled with immunoSEQ multiplex PCR; TCRdb holds only in-frame clones, not every one. There are about 23,000 clones in the sample; around 50% occur only once, and under 35% lies in the top ten. Study-wide results and limits: Affected lesional scalp, above all in alopecia totalis/universalis, was more clonal than normal scalp. Mice gave a clearer picture of TCR sharing than patients did, possibly for HLA-related reasons. The study also sequences resident alphabeta T cells of normal skin in scalp samples.

CDR1 LNHNV and CDR2 YYDKDF come from the germline V gene (reference sequence). This CDR3 spans 17 amino acids. The V gene end was trimmed by 0 bases and the J gene end by 2 bases; junction bases not matched to a gene: 5. Alopecia areata patients provided lesional scalp punch biopsies and peripheral blood. The sample consisted of NKG2D-high CD8+ T cells sorted from blood. V gene TRBV15 combines with J gene TRBJ2-3; 10 positions match TRBD2. This clonotype originated in a human donor with alopecia areata. CDR3 sequence (DNA): TGTGCCACCAGCAGAGATTTCACTAGCGGGGACACAGATACGCAGTATTTT. This codes for CATSRDFTSGDTDTQYF. Full variable domain (remainder filled in from reference TRBV15 and TRBJ2-3): DAMVIQNPRYQVTQFGKPVTLSCSQTLNHNVMYWYQQKSSQAPKLLFHYYDKDFNNEADTPDNFQSRRPNTSFCFLDIRSPGLGDTAMYLCATSRDFTSGDTDTQYFGPGTRLTVL.